This T cell receptor beta chain was identified during a study of early T cells in non-severe SARS-CoV-2 infection. Study-wide background: Whole-blood bulk RNA, unsorted, was sequenced, and chains were unpaired.

Attachment of unique molecular identifiers was made to individual cDNA molecules. TCRdb passed the 5' RACE reads through MiXCR, listing each CDR3 protein once. The sample holds some 41,000 distinct CDR3 sequences; 4.5% to 7% are singletons and the top ten take about 26%. The CDR3 runs 11 residues. V was cut by 7 bases and J by 3 bases, with 6 bases left in between. In germline, CDR1 is SGHRS, CDR2 YFSETQ. At least ten counts were recorded for this clonotype. The TCR was taken from an adult who was a healthcare worker with PCR-confirmed SARS-CoV-2 infection or an uninfected control (not recorded which). The sample was whole blood. The V call is TRBV5-1, the J call TRBJ2-3; D remains unclear. CDR3 DNA: TGCGCCAGCGGCAATACAGATACGCAGTATTTT. Translating gives CASGNTDTQYF.